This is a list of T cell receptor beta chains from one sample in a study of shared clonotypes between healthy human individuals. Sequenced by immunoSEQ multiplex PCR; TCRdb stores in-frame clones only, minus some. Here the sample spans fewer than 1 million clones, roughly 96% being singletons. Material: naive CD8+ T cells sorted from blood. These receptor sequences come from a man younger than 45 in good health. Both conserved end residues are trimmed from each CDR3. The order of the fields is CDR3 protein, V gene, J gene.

ASSSYNEQF,TRBV5-1,TRBJ2-1
SVEDLNIAGGSYGYT,TRBV29-1,TRBJ1-2
ASSLDRGLDLAQPQH,TRBV7-9,TRBJ1-5
ASSEGRAYYNEQF,TRBV6-1,TRBJ2-1
ASSYSRGGGELF,TRBV6-5,TRBJ2-2
ASSLVQGVPDTQY,TRBV5-1,TRBJ2-3
ASSFGRERHEQY,TRBV27,TRBJ2-7
ASSPEGLTHLDTQY,TRBV5-5,TRBJ2-3
ASSEWVQDRLYEQY,TRBV6-1,TRBJ2-7
ASSRGTPSVNYGYT,TRBV5-6,TRBJ1-2
ASSPHAGDYEQY,TRBV7-2,TRBJ2-7
ASSSGIQPQH,TRBV7-9,TRBJ1-5
ASSSALGTQY,TRBV7-9,TRBJ2-3
ASSYGRGIYGELF,TRBV11-2,TRBJ2-2
ASNGGGEQF,TRBV2,TRBJ2-1
ASSLEQSSNQPQH,TRBV5-5,TRBJ1-5
ASSRGSVAGATNEKLF,TRBV27,TRBJ1-4
ASRSGGPGDSNQPQH,TRBV2,TRBJ1-5
ASSYSQGNLAF,TRBV6-5,TRBJ1-1